Included here is one TCR beta chain sequence, with context. The antigen remains undetermined. The V segment lost 3 bases and the J segment 5 bases; nucleotides outside the gene matches: 7. Germline CDR1 and CDR2: KGHSH and LQKENI. CDR3 length equals 15 residues. Through a sample-barcoded 5' primer and a J-beta primer mix, a second PCR was run for about 7 to 12 cycles. Each CDR3 protein gets one entry after TCRdb re-called the 5' RACE reads with MiXCR. This sample carries around 820,000 distinct CDR3 sequences, around a quarter of them seen once, and the ten largest clones take approximately 4%. This record comes from a study of blood T cells in healthy people across ages. The study, taken as a whole, reports: Any conclusive comparison of naive versus antigen-experienced cells was prevented by using unsorted PBMCs. With donor CMV status unknown, expanded clonotype changes were possibly confounded.

The same sample was also used in a study of T cells of mothers and their children.

Sample: blood. V and J are TRBV18 and TRBJ2-1, with 7 bases fitting TRBD2. The receptor comes from a boy younger than 18 in good health. The CDR3 DNA reads TGTGCCAGCTCACCTCAGCGGGACGCCAACAATGAGCAGTTCTTC. Its protein product is CASSPQRDANNEQFF.